This section outlines one T cell receptor beta chain sequence together with its context. Its target is unknown. The record originates from a study of OX40 agonist ivuxolimab in advanced cancers. Study findings and constraints: Antigen targets of the expanded peripheral T cells went undetermined.

Libraries were prepared by immunoSEQ multiplex PCR; TCRdb keeps only in-frame clonotypes and omits some of them. Of roughly 80,000 clones in the sample, around 86% were seen once. With 0 bases removed from V and 7 bases from J, the gap between germline ends came to 11 bases. CDR3 length: 14 residues. Per germline, CDR1 SGHDT and CDR2 YYEEEE. The material was CD4+ or CD8+ T cells sorted from blood, obtained in a trial of the OX40 agonist ivuxolimab. The chain joins TRBV5-6 to TRBJ2-1; D assignment may be TRBD1 or TRBD2 (5 bases each). The clonotype comes from an adult with an advanced solid tumor such as melanoma, head and neck, liver or kidney cancer. The CDR3 DNA is TGTGCCAGCAGCTTGGGCCCTGGGGGTAATGAGCAGTTCTTC. As protein: CASSLGPGGNEQFF.